Presented here are 3 T cell receptor beta chains from one specimen sequenced in a study of cytomegalovirus exposure and HLA in healthy donors. The PCR employed 60 Vbeta primers together with 13 Jbeta primers. Produced via immunoSEQ multiplex PCR; TCRdb's table is partial and in-frame only. The table has about 130,000 clones, about 71% seen once. Specimen: PBMCs. The receptors were sampled from a woman aged 60-75 years in good health and CMV-seropositive.

This clone has only a few counts. The chain is built from TRBV29-1 and TRBJ2-7; possible D gene TRBD1, 6 bases. Between the trimmed V and J ends, which lost 3 bases and 2 bases, there was a span of 14 bases. Germline-derived CDR1 and CDR2 are SQVTM and ANQGSEA. The CDR3 totals 14 residues. CDR3 DNA: TGCAGCGTTGAGAGGCCCGGGACACCCTACGAGCAGTACTTC. Its protein product is CSVERPGTPYEQYF.

The rearrangement joins TRBV19 to TRBJ1-5, with unresolved D. The germline V and J ends were trimmed by 3 bases and 3 bases, with 12 bases remaining between them. The germline gives CDR1 LNHDA, CDR2 SQIVND (reference sequence). The CDR3 is made up of 15 amino acids. The DNA for the CDR3 is TGTGCCAGTAGTATTAGCCAAAACCCCAATCAGCCCCAGCATTTT. Protein product: CASSISQNPNQPQHF.

This sequence joins TRBV6-1 and TRBJ2-7; D might be TRBD2 (6 bases). This CDR3 spans 14 amino acids. The germline CDR1 and CDR2 sequences are MNHNS and SASEGT. The V gene lost 4 bases and the J gene lost 2 bases, with 12 bases spanning the gap. DNA of the CDR3: TGTGCCAGCAGTGGACTAGGTGCGGCCTACGAGCAGTACTTC. It specifies CASSGLGAAYEQYF.